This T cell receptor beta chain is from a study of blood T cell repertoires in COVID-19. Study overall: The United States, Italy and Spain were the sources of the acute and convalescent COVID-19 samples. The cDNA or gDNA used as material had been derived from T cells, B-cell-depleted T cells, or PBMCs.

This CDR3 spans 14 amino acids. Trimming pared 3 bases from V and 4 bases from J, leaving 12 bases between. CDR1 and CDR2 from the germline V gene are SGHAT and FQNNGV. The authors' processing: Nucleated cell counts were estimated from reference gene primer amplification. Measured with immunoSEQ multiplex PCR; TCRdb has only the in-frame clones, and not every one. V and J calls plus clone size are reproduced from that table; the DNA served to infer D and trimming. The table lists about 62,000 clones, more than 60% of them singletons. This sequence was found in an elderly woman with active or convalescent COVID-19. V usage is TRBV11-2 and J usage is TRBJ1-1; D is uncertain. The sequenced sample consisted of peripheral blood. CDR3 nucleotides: TGTGCCAGCAGCTTTCTTCGGGTCGCCACTGAAGCTTTCTTT. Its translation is CASSFLRVATEAFF.